The sequence of this T cell receptor (beta chain) was determined in a study of vaccination effects on CD4 cells after COVID-19. Study findings and constraints: At late timepoints after vaccination, vaccine- and infection-induced clones shrank markedly.

Comment on this clone: Antigen unknown.

Upon completion of 10 to 11 days in culture, CD4+ T cells were isolated. Each participant was administered two doses of either the BNT162b2 or the mRNA-1273 vaccine. Half of the medium was exchanged for IL-2 medium on both days 3 and 7. Clones were read by immunoSEQ multiplex PCR, and TCRdb kept only the in-frame ones, dropping some. The repertoire includes about 47,000 clones, roughly three quarters of them detected once, and 6.5% to 7.5% sits in the top ten. Source: CD4+ T cells from PBMCs cultured without peptide, taken after COVID-19 vaccination. This clonotype was obtained from a human donor who received a COVID-19 vaccine.

The CDR3 loop is CASSLSGGYGYTF. In DNA, the CDR3 is TGCGCCAGCAGCTTGTCAGGGGGCTATGGCTACACCTTC. The gene calls are TRBV5-1 and TRBJ1-2; 7 bases are a match to TRBD1. The junction had 1 base not matched to a gene; V was cut back by 1 base and J by 4 bases. Germline V CDR1 and CDR2: SGHRS, YFSETQ. This CDR3 has 13 residues. Full variable domain (missing parts from reference TRBV5-1 and TRBJ1-2): KAGVTQTPRYLIKTRGQQVTLSCSPISGHRSVSWYQQTPGQGLQFLFEYFSETQRNKGNFPGRFSGRQFSNSRSEMNVSTLELGDSALYLCASSLSGGYGYTFGSGTRLTVV.